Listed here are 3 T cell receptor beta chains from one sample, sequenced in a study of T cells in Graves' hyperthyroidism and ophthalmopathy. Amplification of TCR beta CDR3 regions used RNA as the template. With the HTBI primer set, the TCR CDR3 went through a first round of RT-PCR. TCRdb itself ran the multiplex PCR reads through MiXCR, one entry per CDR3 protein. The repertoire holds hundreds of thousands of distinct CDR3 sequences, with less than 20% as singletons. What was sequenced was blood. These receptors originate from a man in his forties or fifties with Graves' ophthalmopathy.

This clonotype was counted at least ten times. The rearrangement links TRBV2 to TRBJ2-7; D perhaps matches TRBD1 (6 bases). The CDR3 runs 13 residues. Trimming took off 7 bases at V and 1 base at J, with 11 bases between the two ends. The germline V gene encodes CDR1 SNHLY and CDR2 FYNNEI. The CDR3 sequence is CASNEGQSYEQYF. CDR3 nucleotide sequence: TGTGCCAGCAATGAGGGACAATCCTACGAGCAGTACTTC.

DNA of the CDR3: TGTGCCAGCAGTTCCCGACTAGCGGGAGCAAATGAGCAGTTCTTC. Its protein is CASSSRLAGANEQFF. V usage is TRBV27 and J usage is TRBJ2-1; 12 bases are shared with TRBD2. Germline V gene lookup returns CDR1 MNHEY and CDR2 SMNVEV (reference sequence). CDR3 size: 15 residues. The V gene end was trimmed by 4 bases and the J gene end by 7 bases; junction bases not matched to a gene: 5.

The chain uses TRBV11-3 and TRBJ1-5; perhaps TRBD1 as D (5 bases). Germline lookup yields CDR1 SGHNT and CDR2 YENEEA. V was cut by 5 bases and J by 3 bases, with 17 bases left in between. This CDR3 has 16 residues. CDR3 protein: CASSPKQAGDNQPQHF. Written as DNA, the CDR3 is TGTGCCAGCAGCCCAAAACAGGCGGGGGACAATCAGCCCCAGCATTTT. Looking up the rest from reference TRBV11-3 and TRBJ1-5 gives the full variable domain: EAGVVQSPRYKIIEKKQPVAFWCNPISGHNTLYWYLQNLGQGPELLIRYENEEAVDDSQLPKDRFSAERLKGVDSTLKIQPAELGDSAVYLCASSPKQAGDNQPQHFGDGTRLSIL.